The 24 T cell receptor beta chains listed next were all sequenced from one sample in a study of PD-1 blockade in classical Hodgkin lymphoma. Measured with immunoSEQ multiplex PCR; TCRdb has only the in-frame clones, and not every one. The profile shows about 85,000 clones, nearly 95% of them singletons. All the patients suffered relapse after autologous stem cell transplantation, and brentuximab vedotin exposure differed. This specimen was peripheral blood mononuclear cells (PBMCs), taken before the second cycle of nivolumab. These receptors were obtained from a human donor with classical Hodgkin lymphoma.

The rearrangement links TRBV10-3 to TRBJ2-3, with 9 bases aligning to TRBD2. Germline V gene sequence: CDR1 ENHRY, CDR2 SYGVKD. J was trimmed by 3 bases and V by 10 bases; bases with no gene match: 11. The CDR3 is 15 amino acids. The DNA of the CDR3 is TGTGCCACTTACTACCGGACTAGCGAGACAGATACGCAGTATTTT. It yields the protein CATYYRTSETDTQYF.

The CDR3 here is CASSLVGAEEAFF. CDR3 in DNA: TGTGCCAGCAGCTTAGTGGGGGCGGAGGAAGCTTTCTTT. The rearrangement joins TRBV7-9 to TRBJ1-1; weak D call: TRBD1 (6 bases). This CDR3 spans 13 amino acids. V lost 1 base and J 8 bases, leaving 11 bases between the germline ends. Germline V gene lookup returns CDR1 SEHNR and CDR2 FQNEAQ (reference sequence).

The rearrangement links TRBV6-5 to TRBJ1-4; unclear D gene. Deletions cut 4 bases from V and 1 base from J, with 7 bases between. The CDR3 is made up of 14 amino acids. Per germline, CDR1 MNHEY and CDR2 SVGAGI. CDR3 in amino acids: CASSFTVTNEKLFF. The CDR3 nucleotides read TGTGCCAGCAGTTTCACAGTAACTAATGAAAAACTGTTTTTT.

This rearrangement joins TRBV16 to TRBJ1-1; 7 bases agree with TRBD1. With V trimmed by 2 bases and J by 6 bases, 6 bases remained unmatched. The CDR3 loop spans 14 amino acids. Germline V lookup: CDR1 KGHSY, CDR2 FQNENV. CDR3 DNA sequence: TGTGCCAGCAGCCAACTCGCAGGGGGACCTGAAGCTTTCTTT. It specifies CASSQLAGGPEAFF.

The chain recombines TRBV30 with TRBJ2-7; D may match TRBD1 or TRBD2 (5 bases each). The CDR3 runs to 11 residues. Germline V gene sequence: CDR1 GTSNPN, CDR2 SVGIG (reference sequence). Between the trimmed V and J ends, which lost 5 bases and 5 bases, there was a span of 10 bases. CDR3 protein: CAWSWGHEQYF. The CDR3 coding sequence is TGTGCCTGGTCGTGGGGACACGAGCAGTACTTC. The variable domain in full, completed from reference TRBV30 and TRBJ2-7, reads SQTIHQWPATLVQPVGSPLSLECTVEGTSNPNLYWYRQAAGRGLQLLFYSVGIGQISSEVPQNLSASRPQDRQFILSSKKLLLSDSGFYLCAWSWGHEQYFGPGTRLTVT.

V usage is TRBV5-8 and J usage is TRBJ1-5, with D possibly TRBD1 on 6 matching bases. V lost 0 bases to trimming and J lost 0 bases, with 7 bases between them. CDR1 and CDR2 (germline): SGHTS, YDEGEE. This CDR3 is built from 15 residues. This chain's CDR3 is CASSLGGASNQPQHF. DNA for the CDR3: TGTGCCAGCAGCTTGGGGGGGGCTAGCAATCAGCCCCAGCATTTT.

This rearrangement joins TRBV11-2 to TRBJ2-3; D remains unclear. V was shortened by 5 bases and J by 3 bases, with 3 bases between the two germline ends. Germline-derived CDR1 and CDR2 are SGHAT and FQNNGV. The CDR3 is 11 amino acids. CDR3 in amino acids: CASSVTDTQYF. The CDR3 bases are TGTGCCAGCAGCGTGACAGATACGCAGTATTTT.

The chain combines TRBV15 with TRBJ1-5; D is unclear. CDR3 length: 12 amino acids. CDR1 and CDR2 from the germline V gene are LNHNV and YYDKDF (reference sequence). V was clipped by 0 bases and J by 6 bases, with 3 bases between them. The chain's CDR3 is CATSRDFQPQHF. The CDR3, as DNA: TGTGCCACCAGCAGAGATTTTCAGCCCCAGCATTTT.

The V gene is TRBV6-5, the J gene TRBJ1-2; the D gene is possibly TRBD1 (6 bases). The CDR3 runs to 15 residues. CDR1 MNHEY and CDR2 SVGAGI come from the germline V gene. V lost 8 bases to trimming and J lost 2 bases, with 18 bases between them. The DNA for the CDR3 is TGTGCCAGCGGAAAACAGGGTGGCCGAAACTATGGCTACACCTTC. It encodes CASGKQGGRNYGYTF.

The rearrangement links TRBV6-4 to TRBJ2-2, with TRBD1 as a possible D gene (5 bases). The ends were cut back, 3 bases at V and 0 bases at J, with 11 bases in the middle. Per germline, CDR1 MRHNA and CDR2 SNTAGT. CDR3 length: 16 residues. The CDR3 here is CASSEGVRANTGELFF. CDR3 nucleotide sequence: TGTGCCAGCAGTGAAGGGGTCCGGGCGAACACCGGGGAGCTGTTTTTT.

In DNA form, the CDR3 reads TGCGCCAGCAGCTTGGGACAGGGACGTGGCTACACCTTC. Protein: CASSLGQGRGYTF. This chain links TRBV5-1 with TRBJ1-2, with 7 nucleotides matching TRBD1. This CDR3 spans 13 amino acids. Trimming removed 0 bases from V and 7 bases from J; junction bases left unmatched: 3. Germline lookup yields CDR1 SGHRS and CDR2 YFSETQ.

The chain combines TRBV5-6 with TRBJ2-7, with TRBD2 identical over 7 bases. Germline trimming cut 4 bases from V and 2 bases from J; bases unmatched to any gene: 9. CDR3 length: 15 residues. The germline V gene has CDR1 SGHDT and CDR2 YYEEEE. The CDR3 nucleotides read TGTGCCAGCAGCCAAAGCGGGGCCTCTGCCTACGAGCAGTACTTC. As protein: CASSQSGASAYEQYF. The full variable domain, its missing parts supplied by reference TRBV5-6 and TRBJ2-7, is DAGVTQSPTHLIKTRGQQVTLRCSPKSGHDTVSWYQQALGQGPQFIFQYYEEEERQRGNFPDRFSGHQFPNYSSELNVNALLLGDSALYLCASSQSGASAYEQYFGPGTRLTVT.

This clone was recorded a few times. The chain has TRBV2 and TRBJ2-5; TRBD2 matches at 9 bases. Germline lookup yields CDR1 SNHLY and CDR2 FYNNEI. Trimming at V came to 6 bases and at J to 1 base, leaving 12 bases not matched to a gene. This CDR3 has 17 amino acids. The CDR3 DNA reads TGTGCCAGCAGACCGGGCTGGGGGCGGGAGGGCCAAGAGACCCAGTACTTC. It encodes CASRPGWGREGQETQYF.

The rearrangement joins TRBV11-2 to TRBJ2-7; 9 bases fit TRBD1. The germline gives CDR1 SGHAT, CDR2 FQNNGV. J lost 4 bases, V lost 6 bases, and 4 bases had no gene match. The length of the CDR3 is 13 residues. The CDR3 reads CASSTGGRYEQYF. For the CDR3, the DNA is TGTGCCAGCAGTACAGGGGGCAGGTACGAGCAGTACTTC.

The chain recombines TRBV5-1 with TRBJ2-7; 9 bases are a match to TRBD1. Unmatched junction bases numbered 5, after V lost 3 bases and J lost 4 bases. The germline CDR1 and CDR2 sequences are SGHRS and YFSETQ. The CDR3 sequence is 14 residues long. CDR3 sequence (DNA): TGCGCCAGCAGCTCATCCGGGACAGGGTACGAGCAGTACTTC. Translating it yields CASSSSGTGYEQYF.

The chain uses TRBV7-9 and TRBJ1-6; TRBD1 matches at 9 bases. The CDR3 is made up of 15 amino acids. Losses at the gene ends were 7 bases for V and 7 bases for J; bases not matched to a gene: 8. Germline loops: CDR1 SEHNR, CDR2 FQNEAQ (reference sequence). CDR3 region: CASTSTGTGNSPLHF. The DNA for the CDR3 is TGTGCCAGCACCTCAACCGGGACAGGGAATTCACCCCTCCACTTT.

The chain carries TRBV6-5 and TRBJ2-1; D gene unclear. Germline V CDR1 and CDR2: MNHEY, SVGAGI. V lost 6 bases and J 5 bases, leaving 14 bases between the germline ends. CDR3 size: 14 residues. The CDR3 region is CASSPGQANNEQFF. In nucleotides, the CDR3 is TGTGCCAGCAGCCCGGGCCAAGCTAACAATGAGCAGTTCTTC.

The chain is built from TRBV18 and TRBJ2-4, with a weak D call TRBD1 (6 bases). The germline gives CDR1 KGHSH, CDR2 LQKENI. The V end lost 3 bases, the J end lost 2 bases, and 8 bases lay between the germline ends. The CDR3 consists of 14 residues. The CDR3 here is CASSPGATKNIQYF. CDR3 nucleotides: TGTGCCAGCTCACCGGGGGCCACCAAAAACATTCAGTACTTC.

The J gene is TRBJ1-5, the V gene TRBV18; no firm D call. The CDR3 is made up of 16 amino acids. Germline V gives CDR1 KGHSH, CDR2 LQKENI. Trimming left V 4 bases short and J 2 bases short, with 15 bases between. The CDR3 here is CASSLLSGEGNQPQHF. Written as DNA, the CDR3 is TGTGCCAGCTCACTCCTGAGCGGGGAGGGCAATCAGCCCCAGCATTTT. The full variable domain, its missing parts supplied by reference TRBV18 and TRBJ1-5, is NAGVMQNPRHLVRRRGQEARLRCSPMKGHSHVYWYRQLPEEGLKFMVYLQKENIIDESGMPKERFSAEFPKEGPSILRIQQVVRGDSAAYFCASSLLSGEGNQPQHFGDGTRLSIL.

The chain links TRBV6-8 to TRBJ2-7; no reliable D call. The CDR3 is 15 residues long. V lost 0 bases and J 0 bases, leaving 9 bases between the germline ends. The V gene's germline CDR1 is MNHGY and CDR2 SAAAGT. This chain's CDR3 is CASSYSGGSSYEQYF. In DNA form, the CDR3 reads TGTGCCAGCAGTTACTCTGGCGGAAGCTCCTACGAGCAGTACTTC.

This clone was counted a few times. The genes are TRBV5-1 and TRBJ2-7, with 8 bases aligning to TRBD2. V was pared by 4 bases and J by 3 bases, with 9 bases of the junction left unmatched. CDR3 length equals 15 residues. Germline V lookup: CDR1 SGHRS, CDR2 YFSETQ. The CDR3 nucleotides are TGCGCCAGCAGCACGGATAGCGGGACTATCTACGAGCAGTACTTC. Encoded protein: CASSTDSGTIYEQYF.

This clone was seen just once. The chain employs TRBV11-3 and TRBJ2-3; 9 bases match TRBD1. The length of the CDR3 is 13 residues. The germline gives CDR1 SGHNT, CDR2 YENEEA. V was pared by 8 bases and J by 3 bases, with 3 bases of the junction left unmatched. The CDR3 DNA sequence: TGTGCCAGCCAGGGACAGGGAACAGATACGCAGTATTTT. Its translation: CASQGQGTDTQYF.

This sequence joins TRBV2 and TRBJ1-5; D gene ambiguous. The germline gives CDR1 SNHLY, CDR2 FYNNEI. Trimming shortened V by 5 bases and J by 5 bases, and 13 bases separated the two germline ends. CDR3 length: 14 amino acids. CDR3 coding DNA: TGTGCCAGCAGTCAACAAGGGCTCTATCAGCCCCAGCATTTT. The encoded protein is CASSQQGLYQPQHF.

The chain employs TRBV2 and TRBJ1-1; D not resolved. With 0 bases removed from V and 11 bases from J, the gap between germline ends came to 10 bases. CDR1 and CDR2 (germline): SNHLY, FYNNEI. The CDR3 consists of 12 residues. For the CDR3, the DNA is TGTGCCAGCAGTGAAGCTCATACGCGGGCTTTCTTT. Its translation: CASSEAHTRAFF. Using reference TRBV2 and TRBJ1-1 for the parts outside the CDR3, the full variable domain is EPEVTQTPSHQVTQMGQEVILRCVPISNHLYFYWYRQILGQKVEFLVSFYNNEISEKSEIFDDQFSVERPDGSNFTLKIRSTKLEDSAMYFCASSEAHTRAFFGQGTRLTVV.